The 9 T cell receptor beta chains given below trace back to one sample, sequenced in a study of blood T cell repertoires in COVID-19 (dated by TCRdb to about 2020). Libraries came from the immunoSEQ multiplex PCR assay. TCRdb re-hosts the immuneACCESS table, in-frame sequences only. Its copies lack some clones; in the studies checked, an unresolved V gene accounts for under half of them, and the cause for the rest is not known. This sample lists some 140,000 clones; roughly 80% were detected once. The ten top clones hold around 1.7% of the sample. The sample taken for sequencing was peripheral blood. These receptor sequences come from an elderly man with acute or convalescent COVID-19.

The rearrangement joins TRBV5-1 to TRBJ1-2; D is perhaps TRBD1 (5 bases). The CDR3 is 14 residues long. The V end was cut by 1 base, the J end by 8 bases, with 15 bases between. Germline CDR1 reads SGHRS; CDR2 reads YFSETQ. The CDR3 bases are TGCGCCAGCAGCTTGATGGGGCGGGGAGGAGGCTACACCTTC. Translating it yields CASSLMGRGGGYTF.

The genes are TRBV11-2 and TRBJ1-3, with a possible D match to TRBD1 (6 bases). CDR1 and CDR2 (germline): SGHAT, FQNNGV. The CDR3 contains 17 residues. V lost 0 bases, J lost 0 bases, and 12 bases lay in between. The CDR3 here is CASSLEGGRGSGNTIYF. CDR3 in DNA: TGTGCCAGCAGCTTAGAGGGCGGCAGGGGCTCTGGAAACACCATATATTTT.

Only a few counts were recorded for this clone. V is TRBV29-1 and J is TRBJ1-5, with 8 nucleotides matching TRBD1. Trimming took 6 bases from V and 6 from J; bases not matched to a gene: 4. From germline, CDR1 is SQVTM and CDR2 ANQGSEA. The CDR3 runs to 12 residues. The chain's CDR3 is CSVQGAGQPQHF. For the CDR3, the DNA is TGCAGCGTGCAGGGGGCAGGTCAGCCCCAGCATTTT.

The V and J genes are TRBV10-3 and TRBJ2-7; 7 bases align to TRBD1. The CDR3 runs 14 residues. The germline V gene encodes CDR1 ENHRY and CDR2 SYGVKD. Trimming removed 6 bases from V and 7 bases from J; junction bases left unmatched: 12. The CDR3 loop is CAIRQPSTGIEQYV. Here the CDR3 DNA reads TGTGCCATCAGGCAGCCCTCGACAGGGATTGAGCAGTACGTC.

V gene TRBV24-1 combines with J gene TRBJ2-3; 7 bases fit TRBD2. CDR1 is KGHDR and CDR2 is SFDVKD in the germline V gene. The CDR3 runs to 18 residues. J was trimmed by 4 bases and V by 4 bases; bases with no gene match: 16. CDR3 bases: TGTGCCACCAGTGACGTTGGGTCGAGCGGGGCGGGTGCAGATACGCAGTATTTT. Protein sequence: CATSDVGSSGAGADTQYF.

The chain uses TRBV29-1 and TRBJ2-4; 7 bases are shared with TRBD2. CDR1 is SQVTM and CDR2 is ANQGSEA in the germline V gene. This CDR3 contains 14 residues. The V segment lost 3 bases and the J segment 5 bases; nucleotides outside the gene matches: 7. In DNA, the CDR3 is TGCAGCGTTGACCCAGGTCGGGGGGAAAACATTCAGTACTTC. It translates to CSVDPGRGENIQYF.

This rearrangement joins TRBV7-8 to TRBJ1-1, with 9 bases identical to TRBD1. This CDR3 comprises 12 residues. Germline values: CDR1 SGHVS, CDR2 FQNEAQ. V was pared by 1 base and J by 12 bases, with 3 bases of the junction left unmatched. The DNA for the CDR3 is TGTGCCAGCAGCTTAGGACAGGGGGGGACTTTCTTT. This codes for CASSLGQGGTFF. Drawing the rest from reference TRBV7-8 and TRBJ1-1, the complete variable domain is GAGVSQSPRYKVAKRGQDVALRCDPISGHVSLFWYQQALGQGPEFLTYFQNEAQLDKSGLPSDRFFAERPEGSVSTLKIQRTQQEDSAVYLCASSLGQGGTFFGQGTRLTVV.

A few counts support this clone. The chain employs TRBV6-5 and TRBJ2-1, with D possibly matching TRBD1 (6 bases). V lost 6 bases to trimming and J lost 5 bases, with 14 bases between them. Germline-derived CDR1 and CDR2 are MNHEY and SVGAGI. This CDR3 comprises 14 residues. The CDR3 DNA reads TGTGCCAGCAGCACTCGGGACACTAACAATGAGCAGTTCTTC. Translation gives CASSTRDTNNEQFF.

The rearrangement links TRBV19 to TRBJ1-5; 8 positions agree with TRBD1. With 7 bases clipped from V and 5 bases from J, the junction kept 7 bases outside the gene matches. This CDR3 comprises 14 residues. CDR1 and CDR2 (germline): LNHDA, SQIVND (reference sequence). In DNA, the CDR3 is TGTGCCAGTATACGGACAGGGAGCTATCAGCCCCAGCATTTT. Its protein is CASIRTGSYQPQHF.